The rows below give T cell receptor beta chains drawn from one sample of a study of T cell repertoires in cytomegalovirus infection. Via MiXCR, TCRdb re-called the reads, giving one row per CDR3 protein. The sample holds around 740,000 distinct CDR3 sequences, 35% to 45% seen once. Sequencing input: PBMCs. These TCRs come from a human donor in good health (CMV status not recorded). Some clones in this sample may be carry-over from other donors' samples. Each CDR3 is given with its conserved first and last residue. The order of the fields is clone size, V gene, D gene, J gene, CDR3 protein, CDR3 DNA. The D gene is left open where the match is weak. Clone size is not always given. Where it is, it says once, few, many or a class for expanded clones.

>-|TRBV7-6|-|TRBJ2-7
CASSWYSRGVDEQYF
TGTGCCAGCAGCTGGTACTCGCGTGGTGTCGACGAGCAGTACTTC
>-|TRBV7-2|-|TRBJ1-6
CASSLGEESPLHF
TGTGCCAGCAGCTTAGGGGAGGAATCACCCCTCCACTTT
>-|TRBV12-3/TRBV12-4|-|TRBJ1-4
CASSILREWGNEKLFF
TGTGCCAGCAGTATCCTCAGGGAATGGGGTAATGAAAAACTGTTTTTT
>-|TRBV14|-|TRBJ2-1
CASSQRVTSEQFF
TGTGCCAGCAGCCAAAGGGTCACTAGTGAGCAGTTCTTC
>-|TRBV6-5|TRBD1|TRBJ1-2
CASFRGLSGYTF
TGTGCCAGTTTCAGGGGGCTAAGTGGCTACACCTTC
>-|TRBV18|TRBD1|TRBJ2-7
CASSLLGTGEEQYF
TGTGCCAGCTCACTTCTCGGGACAGGGGAGGAGCAGTACTTC
>-|TRBV25-1|-|TRBJ1-2
CASSGPGEGYGYTF
TGTGCCAGCAGTGGCCCCGGAGAGGGTTATGGCTACACCTTC
>-|TRBV19|-|TRBJ2-1
CASSPITYNEQFF
TGTGCCAGTAGTCCAATTACCTACAATGAGCAGTTCTTC
>-|TRBV6-8|TRBD1|TRBJ1-2
CASRGQALGDGYTF
TGTGCCAGCAGGGGACAGGCCCTCGGGGATGGCTACACCTTC
>-|TRBV28|-|TRBJ2-7
CASNLYRDGYEQYF
TGTGCCAGCAATCTCTACAGGGATGGCTACGAGCAGTACTTC
>-|TRBV6-1|-|TRBJ2-7
CASSEWENEQYF
TGTGCCAGCAGTGAATGGGAGAACGAGCAGTACTTC
>-|TRBV12-3/TRBV12-4|TRBD1|TRBJ2-2
CASSWDRGRSGELFF
TGTGCCAGCAGTTGGGACAGGGGGCGCTCCGGGGAGCTGTTTTTT
>-|TRBV7-2|-|TRBJ1-5
CASSLALRGWQPQHF
TGTGCCAGCAGCTTAGCGCTAAGGGGTTGGCAGCCCCAGCATTTT
>-|TRBV15|-|TRBJ2-6
CATSRDRGANVLTF
TGTGCCACCAGCAGAGATCGCGGGGCCAACGTCCTGACTTTC
>-|TRBV4-1|TRBD2|TRBJ2-5
CASSQEGLAGALTQYF
TGCGCCAGCAGCCAAGAAGGGCTAGCGGGCGCCTTGACCCAGTACTTC
>-|TRBV28|TRBD1|TRBJ2-1
CASSPGGTVNDQFF
TGTGCCAGCAGTCCGGGTGGGACAGTCAATGATCAGTTCTTC
>-|TRBV6-5|-|TRBJ2-7
CASSYSYPPVYEQYF
TGTGCCAGCAGTTACTCCTACCCGCCGGTGTACGAGCAGTACTTC
>many|TRBV7-6|TRBD2|TRBJ2-1
CASSLALAGERYEQFF
TGTGCCAGCAGCTTAGCCCTAGCGGGAGAACGGTATGAGCAGTTCTTC
>few|TRBV6-6|-|TRBJ1-6
CASSGSLPRNSPLHF
TGTGCCAGCAGTGGGTCGTTACCGCGTAATTCACCCCTCCACTTT
>-|TRBV15|-|TRBJ1-4
CVTSREGSGGEKLFF
TGTGTCACCAGCAGAGAGGGATCCGGGGGTGAAAAACTGTTTTTT
>-|TRBV20-1|-|TRBJ1-5
CSARGGRFGQPQHF
TGCAGTGCTAGGGGCGGGAGATTTGGTCAGCCCCAGCATTTT
>-|TRBV20-1|TRBD1|TRBJ1-5
CSASSETDRDQPQHF
TGCAGTGCTAGCTCTGAAACGGACAGGGATCAGCCCCAGCATTTT
>-|TRBV12-3/TRBV12-4|-|TRBJ1-6
CASWGYSYNSPLHF
TGTGCCAGTTGGGGGTACTCCTATAATTCACCCCTCCACTTT
>once|TRBV28|TRBD2|TRBJ2-1
CASSPLGLAGFF
TGTGCCAGCAGTCCATTGGGCCTAGCGGGGTTCTTC
>-|TRBV4-2|-|TRBJ2-4
CASSQEGTRENIQYF
TGTGCCAGCAGCCAAGAGGGTACTCGGGAGAACATTCAGTACTTC
>-|TRBV11-2|TRBD2|TRBJ2-7
CASSGRRASGGFSYEQYF
TGTGCCAGCAGCGGTCGCCGGGCTAGCGGGGGTTTTTCCTACGAGCAGTACTTC
>few|TRBV4-2|-|TRBJ1-3
CASSQAELTDTIYF
TGTGCCAGCAGCCAAGCAGAGTTAACGGACACCATATATTTT
>-|TRBV19|-|TRBJ1-5
CASSMRQYNQPQHF
TGTGCCAGTAGTATGAGGCAGTACAATCAGCCCCAGCATTTT
>-|TRBV28|-|TRBJ2-3
CASSLFPPSGTNTDTQYF
TGTGCCAGCAGTTTATTCCCCCCCAGCGGGACAAACACAGATACGCAGTATTTT
>many|TRBV20-1|TRBD1|TRBJ2-1
CSAIRQGVFGFF
TGCAGTGCTATTAGGCAGGGGGTGTTCGGGTTCTTC
>-|TRBV28|-|TRBJ1-2
CASSFSGMGYTF
TGTGCCAGCAGTTTCAGTGGGATGGGCTACACCTTC
>-|TRBV4-2|-|TRBJ1-5
CASSQDWGAQPQHF
TGTGCCAGCAGCCAAGATTGGGGGGCCCAGCCCCAGCATTTT
>-|TRBV7-6|TRBD1|TRBJ1-1
CASSLASHGRGRTEAFF
TGTGCCAGCAGCTTAGCCTCCCATGGAAGGGGGCGGACTGAAGCTTTCTTT
>few|TRBV20-1|-|TRBJ1-5
CSARDTYGQRVNQPQHF
TGCAGTGCTAGAGACACTTACGGACAGAGGGTGAATCAGCCCCAGCATTTT
>few|TRBV6-1|-|TRBJ1-2
CASRYPGNYGYTF
TGTGCCAGCAGATACCCAGGGAACTATGGCTACACCTTC
>many|TRBV7-2|TRBD2|TRBJ2-3
CASSPTLGLAGVSDTQYF
TGTGCCAGCAGCCCTACCCTCGGACTAGCGGGAGTCTCAGATACGCAGTATTTT
>-|TRBV19|-|TRBJ2-7
CASSITDNHYEQYF
TGTGCCAGTAGTATCACGGACAACCACTACGAGCAGTACTTC
>few|TRBV4-2|-|TRBJ2-6
CASSQAPASGANVLTF
TGTGCCAGCAGCCAGGCTCCAGCCTCTGGGGCCAACGTCCTGACTTTC
>many|TRBV7-9|TRBD2|TRBJ2-1
CASSRTSGRLAGYNEQFF
TGTGCCAGCAGTCGTACATCGGGGAGACTAGCGGGGTACAATGAGCAGTTCTTC
>-|TRBV13|-|TRBJ1-2
CASSLGLGEGRLLYGYTF
TGTGCCAGCAGCTTAGGGCTTGGTGAGGGGCGCTTACTCTATGGCTACACCTTC
>-|TRBV11-1|-|TRBJ2-2
CASSFRGVGSPRDRELFF
TGTGCCAGCAGCTTTCGAGGAGTCGGGAGCCCCCGGGACCGGGAGCTGTTTTTT
>-|TRBV23-1|-|TRBJ1-6
CASTLREVSPLHF
TGCGCCAGCACCCTCCGGGAGGTTTCACCCCTCCACTTT
>-|TRBV28|-|TRBJ2-1
CASSSAGPHLPSSYNEQFF
TGTGCCAGCAGTTCAGCAGGACCTCACCTCCCTAGCTCCTACAATGAGCAGTTCTTC
>-|TRBV5-6|-|TRBJ1-2
CASSLAFQPTGYGYTF
TGTGCCAGCAGCTTGGCCTTTCAGCCTACAGGCTATGGCTACACCTTC
>few|TRBV7-6|-|TRBJ2-2
CASSPYGKAGELFF
TGTGCCAGCAGCCCCTACGGGAAGGCCGGGGAGCTGTTTTTT
>-|TRBV24-1|-|TRBJ2-1
CATSVGNDEQFF
TGTGCCACCAGTGTAGGGAACGATGAGCAGTTCTTC
>-|TRBV20-1|-|TRBJ2-7
CSARSTAYEQYF
TGCAGTGCTAGGTCGACAGCCTACGAGCAGTACTTC
>-|TRBV5-1|-|TRBJ2-7
CASSEQGYGYEQYF
TGCGCCAGCAGCGAGCAGGGTTACGGCTACGAGCAGTACTTC
>-|TRBV10-3|TRBD1|TRBJ2-2
CAIRTGRDTGELFF
TGTGCCATCCGGACAGGGCGGGACACCGGGGAGCTGTTTTTT
>few|TRBV12-3/TRBV12-4|-|TRBJ1-4
CASSFSGGNEKLFF
TGTGCCAGCAGTTTTTCAGGTGGTAATGAAAAACTGTTTTTT
>many|TRBV28|-|TRBJ2-7
CASFTTGTDYEQYF
TGTGCCAGCTTCACAACCGGGACGGACTACGAGCAGTACTTC
>-|TRBV7-9|-|TRBJ2-3
CASSLTGMGPSDTQYF
TGTGCCAGCAGCTTAACAGGCATGGGCCCGTCAGATACGCAGTATTTT
>few|TRBV19|-|TRBJ1-4
CASTARDITTNEKLFF
TGTGCCAGTACTGCGAGGGACATCACAACTAATGAAAAACTGTTTTTT
>-|TRBV7-7|-|TRBJ2-1
CASSLEGRYEQFF
TGTGCTAGCAGCTTAGAGGGCAGATATGAGCAGTTCTTC
>many|TRBV12-3/TRBV12-4|-|TRBJ2-4
CASSPELAKNIQYF
TGTGCCAGCAGTCCCGAACTAGCCAAAAACATTCAGTACTTC
>-|TRBV20-1|TRBD1|TRBJ1-2
CSAYYRGKLDGYTF
TGCAGTGCTTATTACAGGGGGAAACTGGATGGCTACACCTTC
>few|TRBV7-2|TRBD1|TRBJ2-3
CASSLTTGTDTQYF
TGTGCCAGCAGCTTAACGACAGGGACGGATACGCAGTATTTT
>few|TRBV4-1|TRBD2|TRBJ2-5
CASSQPTSGETQYF
TGCGCCAGCAGCCAACCGACTAGCGGAGAGACCCAGTACTTC
>-|TRBV5-1|TRBD2|TRBJ2-5
CASSLGSGGMYQETQYF
TGCGCCAGCAGCTTGGGTAGCGGGGGGATGTACCAAGAGACCCAGTACTTC